A selection of T cell receptor beta chains follows, all from one sample in a study of shared clonotypes between healthy human individuals. Produced via immunoSEQ multiplex PCR; TCRdb's table is partial and in-frame only. The table records about 2.3 million clones, just over 90% of them present only once. Material: naive CD4+ T cells from PBMCs. The receptors were sampled from a man younger than 35 in good health. Some clones in this sample may be carry-over from other donors' samples. Both conserved end residues are part of each CDR3. Each record gives: clone size, V gene, J gene, D gene, CDR3 DNA, CDR3 protein. A D gene is named only where the DNA matches it firmly. Part of the rows lack a size; the others show once, few, many or a class for expanded clones.

clone size: NA
V gene: TRBV2
J gene: TRBJ2-7
D gene: NA
CDR3 DNA: TGTGCCAGCATATCGCGAGGGAGCTACGAGCAGTACTTC
CDR3 protein: CASISRGSYEQYF

clone size: NA
V gene: TRBV7-9
J gene: TRBJ2-1
D gene: TRBD1
CDR3 DNA: TGTGCCAGCAGCCAAGGGACAGGGAACGGCGATGAGCAGTTCTTC
CDR3 protein: CASSQGTGNGDEQFF

clone size: NA
V gene: TRBV19
J gene: TRBJ2-1
D gene: TRBD1
CDR3 DNA: TGTGCCAGTAGTATCTTCGACAGGGGGGAAAATGAGCAGTTCTTC
CDR3 protein: CASSIFDRGENEQFF

clone size: NA
V gene: TRBV7-2
J gene: TRBJ2-7
D gene: TRBD2
CDR3 DNA: TGTGCCAGCGTCCGTAGCGGGGGGAACTCCTACGAGCAGTACTTC
CDR3 protein: CASVRSGGNSYEQYF

clone size: NA
V gene: TRBV5-1
J gene: TRBJ2-7
D gene: TRBD1
CDR3 DNA: TGCGCCAGCAGCGTAGGCCAGGGGGCCTACGAGCAGTACTTC
CDR3 protein: CASSVGQGAYEQYF

clone size: NA
V gene: TRBV6-6
J gene: TRBJ2-7
D gene: TRBD1
CDR3 DNA: TGTGCCAGCAGTTCAACAGGGGGCGAGCAGTACTTC
CDR3 protein: CASSSTGGEQYF

clone size: NA
V gene: TRBV10-3
J gene: TRBJ1-4
D gene: NA
CDR3 DNA: TGTGCCATCAGTGAGTCAGCAGGGGATAGGGAAAAACTGTTTTTT
CDR3 protein: CAISESAGDREKLFF

clone size: NA
V gene: TRBV5-1
J gene: TRBJ2-1
D gene: TRBD2
CDR3 DNA: TGCGCCAGCAGCTTGTTAGGCGGGAGAAAGAATGAGCAGTTCTTC
CDR3 protein: CASSLLGGRKNEQFF

clone size: NA
V gene: TRBV6-1
J gene: TRBJ1-2
D gene: NA
CDR3 DNA: TGTGCCAGCAGTGAAGTCCCCAACGAAAACAGGGCTGGCTACACCTTC
CDR3 protein: CASSEVPNENRAGYTF

clone size: once
V gene: TRBV6-5
J gene: TRBJ2-7
D gene: TRBD1
CDR3 DNA: TGTGCCAGCAGTAGGACAGGTTCCACCTACGAGCAGTACTTC
CDR3 protein: CASSRTGSTYEQYF

clone size: NA
V gene: TRBV4-2
J gene: TRBJ2-3
D gene: TRBD2
CDR3 DNA: TGTGCCAGCAGCCAAGTACTTAGCGGGAGGGCAGATACGCAGTATTTT
CDR3 protein: CASSQVLSGRADTQYF

clone size: NA
V gene: TRBV9
J gene: TRBJ2-1
D gene: TRBD2
CDR3 DNA: TGTGCCAGCAGCGTAGAGATAGCGGGGGGCTCCTACAATGAGCAGTTCTTC
CDR3 protein: CASSVEIAGGSYNEQFF

clone size: NA
V gene: TRBV6-5
J gene: TRBJ2-5
D gene: TRBD1
CDR3 DNA: TGTGCCAGCAGTTACTCGAGGGGGACAGGGGGAGAGACCCAGTACTTC
CDR3 protein: CASSYSRGTGGETQYF

clone size: NA
V gene: TRBV5-5
J gene: TRBJ1-5
D gene: NA
CDR3 DNA: TGTGCCAGCAGCTTGCTCGGCGGTCATCAGCCCCAGCATTTT
CDR3 protein: CASSLLGGHQPQHF

clone size: once
V gene: TRBV5-4
J gene: TRBJ2-7
D gene: TRBD2
CDR3 DNA: TGTGCCAGCAGCTTGGTGTCAGCGGGAGGGAGCGAGCAGTACTTC
CDR3 protein: CASSLVSAGGSEQYF

clone size: NA
V gene: TRBV30
J gene: TRBJ2-3
D gene: NA
CDR3 DNA: TGTGCCTGGACCGGGACGGCTAGCACAGATACGCAGTATTTT
CDR3 protein: CAWTGTASTDTQYF

clone size: NA
V gene: TRBV5-1
J gene: TRBJ2-5
D gene: TRBD1
CDR3 DNA: TGCGCCAGCATTCGGGGACCCACACAGGGGGAGACCCAGTACTTC
CDR3 protein: CASIRGPTQGETQYF

clone size: NA
V gene: TRBV25-1
J gene: TRBJ2-3
D gene: NA
CDR3 DNA: TGTGCCACCGGGGCCGGAGATACGCAGTATTTT
CDR3 protein: CATGAGDTQYF

clone size: NA
V gene: TRBV5-5
J gene: TRBJ2-7
D gene: NA
CDR3 DNA: TGTGCCAGCAGCTCGGACGCGCGTGCCTACGAGCAGTACTTC
CDR3 protein: CASSSDARAYEQYF

clone size: NA
V gene: TRBV28
J gene: TRBJ1-1
D gene: TRBD1
CDR3 DNA: TGTGCCAGCAGTTTTGGCAGGGGGGGCACTGAAGCTTTCTTT
CDR3 protein: CASSFGRGGTEAFF

clone size: NA
V gene: TRBV14
J gene: TRBJ1-1
D gene: NA
CDR3 DNA: TGTGCCAGCAGCCCCAGGGGATATCGCGGGACTGAAGCTTTCTTT
CDR3 protein: CASSPRGYRGTEAFF